The rows below give T cell receptor beta chains drawn from one sample of a study of tissue T cells after allogeneic stem cell transplantation. Only in-frame clones appear in the TCRdb table, and some are missing; sequencing was by immunoSEQ multiplex PCR. The sample has 8,000 to 10,000 clones; under 75% are singletons. Sequencing was performed on tissue from the ileum, taken at autopsy. The receptors originated from a woman between 18 and 50 years old with breast cancer. Each CDR3 is given with its conserved first and last residue. A D gene is named only where the DNA matches it firmly. For some rows the clone size is stated as once, few or many, or as a class when expanded; others skip it.

TRBJ1-1 | TRBV23-1 | once | TRBD1 | TGCGCCAGCACCAAATGGCTCCCTTATATTCCGGGACAGGGTGAAGCTTTCTTT | CASTKWLPYIPGQGEAFF
TRBJ2-5 | TRBV7-2 | - | TRBD1 | TGTGCCAGCAGCTTGGACAGGAGCGAGACCCAGTACTTC | CASSLDRSETQYF
TRBJ1-2 | TRBV18 | - | - | TGTGCCACCATGGCCCCGGGGGATGGCTACACCTTC | CATMAPGDGYTF
TRBJ2-7 | TRBV7-2 | - | - | TGTGCCAGCAGCCCCGACCAGGGGCATACCTACGAGCAGTACTTC | CASSPDQGHTYEQYF
TRBJ2-7 | TRBV6-2/TRBV6-3 | once | TRBD2 | TGTGCCAGCAGCTTCGTAGCGGGGGGCTACGAGCAGTACTTC | CASSFVAGGYEQYF
TRBJ1-3 | TRBV20-1 | - | - | TGCAGTGCTAGTAGGGACATAACAAGAAACACCATATATTTT | CSASRDITRNTIYF
TRBJ2-5 | TRBV6-5 | - | TRBD1 | TGTGCCAGCAGTTCAACAGGGGGCCAAGAGACCCAGTACTTC | CASSSTGGQETQYF
TRBJ2-3 | TRBV19 | - | - | TGTGCCAGTAGTTCGGGCGGTCCAGATACGCAGTATTTT | CASSSGGPDTQYF
TRBJ2-3 | TRBV27 | - | TRBD2 | TGTGCCAGCAGACTAGCGGGGGCCGGCACAGATACGCAGTATTTT | CASRLAGAGTDTQYF
TRBJ1-2 | TRBV6-2/TRBV6-3 | - | TRBD1 | TGTGCCAGCAGTTACTCCGAGGGGGCTCTCTATGGCTACACCTTC | CASSYSEGALYGYTF
TRBJ2-3 | TRBV7-9 | few | - | TGTGCCAGCAGCTTAGAGGGGGGTACGCAGTATTTT | CASSLEGGTQYF
TRBJ2-1 | TRBV19 | - | - | TGTGCCAGTAGTATGATGACGATACTGGGGACTTCTACTCAGTTCTTC | CASSMMTILGTSTQFF
TRBJ2-1 | TRBV3-1/TRBV3-2 | - | TRBD2 | TGTGCCAGCAGCCCCCGACTAGCGGGAGTTTACTACAATGAGCAGTTCTTC | CASSPRLAGVYYNEQFF
TRBJ1-1 | TRBV6-5 | - | - | TGTGCCAGCAGTTTGGTCTGGGGGAGAGGGGCCACTGAAGCTTTCTTT | CASSLVWGRGATEAFF
TRBJ2-1 | TRBV3-1/TRBV3-2 | large | - | TGTGCCAGCAGCCAAGATTCCAGGGGTGTGTTCTTC | CASSQDSRGVFF
TRBJ2-7 | TRBV7-2 | - | TRBD2 | TGTGCCAGCAGCTTATCCCGGGAGGCCGGCGAGCAGTACTTC | CASSLSREAGEQYF
TRBJ2-7 | TRBV10-3 | - | - | TGTGCCATCAGTGAGTATCAGACCTACGAGCAGTACTTC | CAISEYQTYEQYF
TRBJ2-7 | TRBV5-4 | few | TRBD1 | TGTGCCAGCAGCTTGGACAGGGGAGAGCAGTACTTC | CASSLDRGEQYF
TRBJ2-1 | TRBV3-1/TRBV3-2 | - | - | TGTGCCAGCAGCCAAGGGATAGCGGCCCGAACAAAGGAGTTCTTC | CASSQGIAARTKEFF
TRBJ2-1 | TRBV24-1 | - | - | TGTGCCACCAGTGATTGGCGGAATGAGCAGTTCTTC | CATSDWRNEQFF
TRBJ2-7 | TRBV28 | - | - | TGTGCCAGCAGTCGGACAGCTACCTACGAGCAGTACTTC | CASSRTATYEQYF
TRBJ1-5 | TRBV10-3 | - | TRBD1 | TGTGCCATCAGTGAGGGACAGGGACTTAATCAGCCCCAGCATTTT | CAISEGQGLNQPQHF
TRBJ2-1 | TRBV3-1/TRBV3-2 | - | - | TGTGCCAGCAGCCAAGATCACGGTACACACAATGAGCAGTTCTTC | CASSQDHGTHNEQFF
TRBJ1-1 | TRBV28 | - | - | TGTGCCAGCGAGTTGATTCGAGGCACTGAAGCTTTCTTT | CASELIRGTEAFF
TRBJ1-2 | TRBV2 | few | - | TGTGCCAGCAGTGAAACGCCAGGGACTGAACTATATGGCTACACCTTC | CASSETPGTELYGYTF
TRBJ2-7 | TRBV12-3/TRBV12-4 | - | - | TGTGCCAGCAGTGTCGGACAATCCTACGAGCAGTACTTC | CASSVGQSYEQYF
TRBJ2-4 | TRBV18 | - | - | TGTGCCAGCTCACCTTTGAAGACACCCTTATTCCCAAACATTCAGTACTTC | CASSPLKTPLFPNIQYF
TRBJ1-4 | TRBV2 | - | TRBD1 | TGTGCCAGCACTAGGACAGGGGCACTGTTTTTT | CASTRTGALFF
TRBJ2-3 | TRBV11-2 | - | TRBD2 | TGTGCCAGCAGCTTATGGTCTGCGGGAGATTGGGATACGCAGTATTTT | CASSLWSAGDWDTQYF
TRBJ2-1 | TRBV25-1 | medium-sized | - | TGTGCCAGCAGTGACCTTAAGGGATCCTACAATGATGAGCAGTTCTTC | CASSDLKGSYNDEQFF
TRBJ2-1 | TRBV3-1/TRBV3-2 | few | TRBD2 | TGTGCCAGCAGCCAATCCTGGGCGGGGGGGGCGTTCGAGCAGTTCTTC | CASSQSWAGGAFEQFF
TRBJ2-1 | TRBV7-9 | - | TRBD2 | TGTGCCAGCAGCTTATCCCTAGCGGGGTCCTACAATGAGCAGTTCTTC | CASSLSLAGSYNEQFF
TRBJ1-1 | TRBV11-1 | few | - | TGTGCCAGCAGCCCAGACAGGTCGAACACTGAAGCTTTCTTT | CASSPDRSNTEAFF
TRBJ1-2 | TRBV24-1 | once | TRBD1 | TGTGCCACCAGTGGGAACAGGGGTCCTCCAGCTCTCGGGGGCTACACCTTC | CATSGNRGPPALGGYTF
TRBJ2-1 | TRBV6-2/TRBV6-3 | few | - | TGTGCCAGCAGTTACAGTGCCATCTACAATGAGCAGTTCTTC | CASSYSAIYNEQFF
TRBJ2-7 | TRBV7-2 | - | - | TGTGCCAGCAGCACGAGACCGGTCGAGCAGTACTTC | CASSTRPVEQYF
TRBJ2-1 | TRBV7-2 | - | TRBD2 | TGTGCCAGCAGTCGGACTAGCGGGAGGGCTAATGAGCAGTTCTTC | CASSRTSGRANEQFF
TRBJ2-2 | TRBV28 | - | TRBD2 | TGTGCCAGCCGGACTAGCGGGAGAGTCACCGGGGAGCTGTTTTTT | CASRTSGRVTGELFF
TRBJ2-3 | TRBV24-1 | few | TRBD1 | TGTGCCACCAGTGATTGGTACCCCGGACAGGGGAAGACAGATACGCAGTATTTT | CATSDWYPGQGKTDTQYF
TRBJ2-7 | TRBV18 | - | TRBD1 | TGTGCCAGCTCACCACTTACAGGGGGCTACGAGCAGTACTTC | CASSPLTGGYEQYF
TRBJ2-2 | TRBV2 | - | - | TGTGCCAGCAGTGTCGCCGGGGAGCTGTTTTTT | CASSVAGELFF
TRBJ2-5 | TRBV2 | few | TRBD2 | TGTGCCAGCGGAGGGACTAGGGAGACCCAGTACTTC | CASGGTRETQYF
TRBJ2-5 | TRBV30 | - | - | TGTGCCTGGAGTGTAGGGGATGAGGAGACCCAGTACTTC | CAWSVGDEETQYF
TRBJ2-5 | TRBV12-3/TRBV12-4 | few | - | TGTGCCAGCAGTGTCCTCACGTGGGGGACCCAGTACTTC | CASSVLTWGTQYF
TRBJ2-5 | TRBV5-3 | - | - | TGTGCCAGAAGCTTGGTGGTTCCGGGGACCTCCCAAGAGACCCAGTACTTC | CARSLVVPGTSQETQYF
TRBJ2-7 | TRBV28 | - | TRBD2 | TGTGCCAGCAAGGGTGTGGGGCGGGAGCACTACGAGCAGTACTTC | CASKGVGREHYEQYF
TRBJ1-6 | TRBV28 | - | - | TGTGCCAGCAGCCTGTTTCGAAATTCACCCCTCCACTTT | CASSLFRNSPLHF
TRBJ2-4 | TRBV10-1 | - | TRBD2 | TGCGCCAGGAAGGGACTAGCGGGGACTGGGGCCAAAAACATTCAGTACTTC | CARKGLAGTGAKNIQYF
TRBJ2-7 | TRBV18 | - | TRBD2 | TGTGCCAGCTCACGGGAGGGAGGATCTAACGAGCAGTACTTC | CASSREGGSNEQYF
TRBJ1-5 | TRBV3-1/TRBV3-2 | - | - | TGTGCCAGCAGCCAAGATCTAACGGGCAATCAGCCCCAGCATTTT | CASSQDLTGNQPQHF
TRBJ2-5 | TRBV28 | once | TRBD2 | TGTGCCAGCAGAATATTCGGACTAGCGGGAGTGGAGACCCAGTACTTC | CASRIFGLAGVETQYF
TRBJ1-4 | TRBV28 | - | - | TGTGCCAGCAGTTTGGGTGGGGCGGAAAAACTGTTTTTT | CASSLGGAEKLFF
TRBJ2-3 | TRBV28 | - | TRBD2 | TGTGCCAGCAGTCGTAGCGGGCCCAGCACAGATACGCAGTATTTT | CASSRSGPSTDTQYF
TRBJ2-3 | TRBV7-2 | few | - | TGTGCCAGCCTCTATCGAGGAACAGATACGCAGTATTTT | CASLYRGTDTQYF
TRBJ1-1 | TRBV5-8 | - | TRBD1 | TGTGCCAGCAGCGCAGGGACAGGCCTTATCACTGAAGCTTTCTTT | CASSAGTGLITEAFF
TRBJ1-1 | TRBV28 | - | TRBD1 | TGTGCCAGCAGAGAACAGGGGGCGGGAACTGAAGCTTTCTTT | CASREQGAGTEAFF
TRBJ2-7 | TRBV19 | - | TRBD2 | TGTGCCAGTAGTATGTCCCCGGGGACTAGCCTCTACGAGCAGTACTTC | CASSMSPGTSLYEQYF
TRBJ2-1 | TRBV19 | - | TRBD2 | TGTGCCAGTAGTATAGCGACTAGCGGGAGATACAATGAGCAGTTCTTC | CASSIATSGRYNEQFF